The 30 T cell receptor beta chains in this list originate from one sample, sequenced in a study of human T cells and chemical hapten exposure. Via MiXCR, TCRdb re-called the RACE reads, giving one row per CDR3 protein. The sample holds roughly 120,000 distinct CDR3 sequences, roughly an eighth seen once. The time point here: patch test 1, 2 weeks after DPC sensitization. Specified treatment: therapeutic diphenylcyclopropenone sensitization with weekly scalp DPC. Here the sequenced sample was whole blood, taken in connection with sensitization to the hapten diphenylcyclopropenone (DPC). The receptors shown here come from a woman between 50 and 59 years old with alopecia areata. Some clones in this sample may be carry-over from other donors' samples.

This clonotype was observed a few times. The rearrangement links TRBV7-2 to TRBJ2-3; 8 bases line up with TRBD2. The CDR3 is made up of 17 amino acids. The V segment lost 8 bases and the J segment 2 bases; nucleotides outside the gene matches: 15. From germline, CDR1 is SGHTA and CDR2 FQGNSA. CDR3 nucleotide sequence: TGTGCCAGCGAGAATAGGCGGGGGGCCTACTCCACAGATACGCAGTATTTT. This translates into CASENRRGAYSTDTQYF.

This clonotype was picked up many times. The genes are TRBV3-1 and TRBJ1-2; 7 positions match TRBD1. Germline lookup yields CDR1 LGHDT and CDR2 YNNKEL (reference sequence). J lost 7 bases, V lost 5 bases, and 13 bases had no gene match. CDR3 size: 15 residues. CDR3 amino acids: CASSSRGTVLLGYTF. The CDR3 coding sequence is TGTGCCAGCAGCTCGAGGGGGACAGTACTTCTTGGCTACACCTTC.

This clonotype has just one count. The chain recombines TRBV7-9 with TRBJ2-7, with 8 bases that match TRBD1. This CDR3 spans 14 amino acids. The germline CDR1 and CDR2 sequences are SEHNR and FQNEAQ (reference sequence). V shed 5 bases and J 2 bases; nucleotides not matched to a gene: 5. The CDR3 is CASSRDRGTYEQYF. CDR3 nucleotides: TGTGCCAGCAGCCGAGACAGGGGCACCTACGAGCAGTACTTC.

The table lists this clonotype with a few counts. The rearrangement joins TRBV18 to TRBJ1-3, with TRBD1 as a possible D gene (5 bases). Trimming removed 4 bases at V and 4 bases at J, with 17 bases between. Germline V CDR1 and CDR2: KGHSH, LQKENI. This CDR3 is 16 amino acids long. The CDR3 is CASSRSQGLLGNTIYF. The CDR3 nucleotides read TGTGCCAGCTCACGGTCCCAGGGCTTACTCGGAAACACCATATATTTT.

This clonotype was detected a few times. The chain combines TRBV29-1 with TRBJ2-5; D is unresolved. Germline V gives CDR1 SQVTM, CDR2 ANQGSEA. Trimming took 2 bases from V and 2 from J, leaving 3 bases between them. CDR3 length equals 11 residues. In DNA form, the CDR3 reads TGCAGCGTTGAACAGCAAGAGACCCAGTACTTC. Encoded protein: CSVEQQETQYF.

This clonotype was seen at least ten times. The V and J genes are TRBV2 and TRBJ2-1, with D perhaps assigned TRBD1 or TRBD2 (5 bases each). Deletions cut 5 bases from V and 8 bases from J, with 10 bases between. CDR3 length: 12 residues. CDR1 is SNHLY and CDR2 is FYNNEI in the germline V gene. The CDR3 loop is CASSRDPYEQFF. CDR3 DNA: TGTGCCAGCAGTCGGGACCCATATGAGCAGTTCTTC.

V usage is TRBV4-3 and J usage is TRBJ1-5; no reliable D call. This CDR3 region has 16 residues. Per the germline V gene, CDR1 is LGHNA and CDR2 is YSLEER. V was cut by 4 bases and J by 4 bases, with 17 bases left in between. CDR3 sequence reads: CASSLMINGPNQPQHF. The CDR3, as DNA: TGCGCCAGCAGCCTCATGATAAACGGACCTAATCAGCCCCAGCATTTT.

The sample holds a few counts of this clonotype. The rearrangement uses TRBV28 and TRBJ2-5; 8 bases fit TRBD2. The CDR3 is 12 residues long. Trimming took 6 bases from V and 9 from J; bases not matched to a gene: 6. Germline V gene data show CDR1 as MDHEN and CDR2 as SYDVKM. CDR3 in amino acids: CASRIREGAQYF. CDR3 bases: TGTGCCAGCAGAATCCGGGAGGGTGCCCAGTACTTC.

CDR3 residues: CASTGQTSSQFF. CDR3 DNA: TGTGCCAGCACGGGACAGACTAGCAGCCAGTTCTTC. The rearrangement joins TRBV28 to TRBJ2-1; D tentatively reads TRBD1 or TRBD2 (7 bases each). Per the germline V gene, CDR1 is MDHEN and CDR2 is SYDVKM. CDR3 length equals 12 residues. Deletions cut 7 bases from V and 13 bases from J, with 17 bases between.

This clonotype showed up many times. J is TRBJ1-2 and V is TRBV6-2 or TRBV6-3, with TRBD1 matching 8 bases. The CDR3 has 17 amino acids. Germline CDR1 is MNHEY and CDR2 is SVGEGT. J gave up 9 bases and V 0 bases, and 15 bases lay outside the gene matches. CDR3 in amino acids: CASSYSLKTGTGSRYTF. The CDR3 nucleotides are TGTGCCAGCAGTTACTCGTTGAAGACCGGGACAGGTTCTCGCTACACCTTC.

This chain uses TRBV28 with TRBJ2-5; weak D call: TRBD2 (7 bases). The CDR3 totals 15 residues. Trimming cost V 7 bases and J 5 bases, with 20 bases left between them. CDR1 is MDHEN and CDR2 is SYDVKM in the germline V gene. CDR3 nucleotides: TGTGCCAGCATCCTAGCGAAGGGGGGGCTGGAGACCCAGTACTTC. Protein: CASILAKGGLETQYF.

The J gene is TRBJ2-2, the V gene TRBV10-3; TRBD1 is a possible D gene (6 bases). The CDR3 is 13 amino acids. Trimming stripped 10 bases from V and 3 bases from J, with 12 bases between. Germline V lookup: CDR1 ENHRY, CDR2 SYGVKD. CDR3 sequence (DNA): TGTGCCACCAGGGGTAGCGACACCGGGGAGCTGTTTTTT. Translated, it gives CATRGSDTGELFF.

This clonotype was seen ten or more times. The CDR3 loop reads CATSGRRGLNEQFF. Here the CDR3 DNA reads TGTGCCACCAGTGGTCGAAGGGGGCTGAATGAGCAGTTCTTC. The chain employs TRBV24-1 and TRBJ2-1; 7 bases agree with TRBD1. Germline CDR1 is KGHDR and CDR2 is SFDVKD. The junction had 7 bases not matched to a gene; V was cut back by 5 bases and J by 7 bases. The CDR3 consists of 14 residues.

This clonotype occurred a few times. The CDR3 region is CASSPTPSGPYEQYF. For the CDR3, the DNA is TGCGCCAGCAGCCCGACTCCCTCGGGACCCTACGAGCAGTACTTC. The chain joins TRBV5-1 to TRBJ2-7; D tentatively reads TRBD1 or TRBD2 (5 bases each). V dropped 4 bases and J dropped 2 bases, with 16 bases sitting between them. The CDR3 covers 15 residues. The germline gives CDR1 SGHRS, CDR2 YFSETQ.

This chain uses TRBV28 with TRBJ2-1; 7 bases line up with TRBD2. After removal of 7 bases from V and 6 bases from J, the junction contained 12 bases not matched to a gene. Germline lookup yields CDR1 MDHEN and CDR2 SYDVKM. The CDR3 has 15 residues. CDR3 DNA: TGTGCCAGCATGGTGGGCGGGAGTCCTTTCAATGAGCAGTTCTTC. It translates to CASMVGGSPFNEQFF.

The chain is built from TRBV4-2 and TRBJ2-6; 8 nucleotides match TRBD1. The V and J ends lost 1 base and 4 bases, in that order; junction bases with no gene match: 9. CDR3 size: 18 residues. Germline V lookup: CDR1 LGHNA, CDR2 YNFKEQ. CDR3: CASSQAGQGMGGANVLTF. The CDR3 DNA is TGTGCCAGCAGCCAAGCAGGACAGGGCATGGGCGGGGCCAACGTCCTGACTTTC.

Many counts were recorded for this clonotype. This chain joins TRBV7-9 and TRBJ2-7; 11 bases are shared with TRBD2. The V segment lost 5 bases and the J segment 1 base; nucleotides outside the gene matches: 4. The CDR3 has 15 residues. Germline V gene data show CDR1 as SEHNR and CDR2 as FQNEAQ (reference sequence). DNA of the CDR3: TGTGCCAGCAGCCCGGGACTAGCGGTATCCTACGAGCAGTACTTC. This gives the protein CASSPGLAVSYEQYF.

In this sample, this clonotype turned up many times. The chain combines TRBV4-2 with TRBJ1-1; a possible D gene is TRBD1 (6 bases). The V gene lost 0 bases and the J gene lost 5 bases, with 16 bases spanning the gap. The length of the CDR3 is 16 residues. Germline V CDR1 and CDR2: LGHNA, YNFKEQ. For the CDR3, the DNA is TGTGCCAGCAGCCAAGATGCCCAGGGGTATAGGACTGAAGCTTTCTTT. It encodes CASSQDAQGYRTEAFF.

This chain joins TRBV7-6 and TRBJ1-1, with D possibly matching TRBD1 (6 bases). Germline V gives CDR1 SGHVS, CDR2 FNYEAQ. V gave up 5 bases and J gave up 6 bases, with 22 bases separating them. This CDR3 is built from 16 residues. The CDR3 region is CASSPSRGNRRPEAFF. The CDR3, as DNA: TGTGCCAGCAGCCCCTCAAGGGGGAACAGACGCCCTGAAGCTTTCTTT.

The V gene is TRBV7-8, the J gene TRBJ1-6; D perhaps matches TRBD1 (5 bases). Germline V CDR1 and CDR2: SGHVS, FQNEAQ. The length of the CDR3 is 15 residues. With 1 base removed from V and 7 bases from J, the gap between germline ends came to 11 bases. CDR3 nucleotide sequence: TGTGCCAGCAGCTTAGGTCCACAGGAGAATTCACCCCTCCACTTT. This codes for CASSLGPQENSPLHF. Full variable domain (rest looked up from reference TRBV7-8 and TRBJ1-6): GAGVSQSPRYKVAKRGQDVALRCDPISGHVSLFWYQQALGQGPEFLTYFQNEAQLDKSGLPSDRFFAERPEGSVSTLKIQRTQQEDSAVYLCASSLGPQENSPLHFGNGTRLTVT.

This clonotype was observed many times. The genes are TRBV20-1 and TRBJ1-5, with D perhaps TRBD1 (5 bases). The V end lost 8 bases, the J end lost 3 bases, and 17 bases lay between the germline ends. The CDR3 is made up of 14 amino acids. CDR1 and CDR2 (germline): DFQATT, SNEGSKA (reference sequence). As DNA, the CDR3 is TGCAGTCCCCTGCCCGGGGCGTACAATCAGCCCCAGCATTTT. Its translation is CSPLPGAYNQPQHF.

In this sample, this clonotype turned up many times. CDR3 amino acids: CASSSRTGYGYTF. The CDR3 DNA reads TGCGCCAGCAGCTCCCGGACAGGGTATGGCTACACCTTC. This chain links TRBV5-1 with TRBJ1-2, with 8 bases aligning to TRBD1. The germline gives CDR1 SGHRS, CDR2 YFSETQ. Losses at the gene ends were 3 bases for V and 5 bases for J; bases not matched to a gene: 3. The CDR3 is 13 amino acids. The variable domain in full, with the rest retrieved from reference TRBV5-1 and TRBJ1-2, is KAGVTQTPRYLIKTRGQQVTLSCSPISGHRSVSWYQQTPGQGLQFLFEYFSETQRNKGNFPGRFSGRQFSNSRSEMNVSTLELGDSALYLCASSSRTGYGYTFGSGTRLTVV.

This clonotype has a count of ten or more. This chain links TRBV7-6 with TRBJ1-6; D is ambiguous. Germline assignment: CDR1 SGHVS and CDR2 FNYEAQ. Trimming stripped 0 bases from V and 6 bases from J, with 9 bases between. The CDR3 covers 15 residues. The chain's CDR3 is CASSLAVRANSPLHF. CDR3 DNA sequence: TGTGCCAGCAGCTTAGCGGTGAGGGCTAATTCACCCCTCCACTTT.

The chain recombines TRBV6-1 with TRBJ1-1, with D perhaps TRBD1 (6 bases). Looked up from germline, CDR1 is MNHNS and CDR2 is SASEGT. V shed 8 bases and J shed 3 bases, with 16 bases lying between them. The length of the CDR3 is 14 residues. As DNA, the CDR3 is TGTGCCAGCCAGGGTTCCACAGGGTACACTGAAGCTTTCTTT. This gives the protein CASQGSTGYTEAFF.

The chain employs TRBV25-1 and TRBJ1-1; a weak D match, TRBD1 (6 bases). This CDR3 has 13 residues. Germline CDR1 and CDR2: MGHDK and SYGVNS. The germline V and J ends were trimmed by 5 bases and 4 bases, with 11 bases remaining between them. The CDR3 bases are TGTGCCAGCAGTAGGGGGGTCGGCACTGAAGCTTTCTTT. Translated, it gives CASSRGVGTEAFF.

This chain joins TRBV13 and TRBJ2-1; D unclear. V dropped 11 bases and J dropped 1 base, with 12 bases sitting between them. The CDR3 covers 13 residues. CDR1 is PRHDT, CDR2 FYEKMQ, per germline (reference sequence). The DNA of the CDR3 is TGTGCCGGCGCCCGGCGGTCCTACAATGAGCAGTTCTTC. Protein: CAGARRSYNEQFF.

CDR3 nucleotides: TGCAGCGTCGAGAGGACAGAGAACACCGGGGAGCTGTTTTTT. Protein sequence: CSVERTENTGELFF. The rearrangement uses TRBV29-1 and TRBJ2-2; D possibly corresponds to TRBD1 (6 bases). V was clipped by 6 bases and J by 1 base, with 12 bases between them. Germline V lookup: CDR1 SQVTM, CDR2 ANQGSEA. The CDR3 runs 14 residues.

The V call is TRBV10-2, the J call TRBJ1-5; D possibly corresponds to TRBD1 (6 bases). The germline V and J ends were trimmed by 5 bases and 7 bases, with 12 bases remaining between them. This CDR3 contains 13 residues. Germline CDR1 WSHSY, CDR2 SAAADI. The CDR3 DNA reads TGCGCCAGCAGTACAGGGTCGGGGCAGCCCCAGCATTTT. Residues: CASSTGSGQPQHF.

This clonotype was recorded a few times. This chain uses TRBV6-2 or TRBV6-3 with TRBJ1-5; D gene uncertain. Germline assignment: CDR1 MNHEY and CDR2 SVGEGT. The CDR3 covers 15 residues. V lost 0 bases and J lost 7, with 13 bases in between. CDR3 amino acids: CASSYSGINAQPQHF. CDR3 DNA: TGTGCCAGCAGTTACTCTGGTATTAACGCCCAGCCCCAGCATTTT.

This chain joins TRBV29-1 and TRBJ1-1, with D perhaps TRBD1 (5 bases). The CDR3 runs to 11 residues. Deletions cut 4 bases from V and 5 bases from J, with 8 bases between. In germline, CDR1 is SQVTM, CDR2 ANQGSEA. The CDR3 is CSVGGETEAFF. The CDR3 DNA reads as TGCAGCGTTGGGGGGGAAACTGAAGCTTTCTTT.